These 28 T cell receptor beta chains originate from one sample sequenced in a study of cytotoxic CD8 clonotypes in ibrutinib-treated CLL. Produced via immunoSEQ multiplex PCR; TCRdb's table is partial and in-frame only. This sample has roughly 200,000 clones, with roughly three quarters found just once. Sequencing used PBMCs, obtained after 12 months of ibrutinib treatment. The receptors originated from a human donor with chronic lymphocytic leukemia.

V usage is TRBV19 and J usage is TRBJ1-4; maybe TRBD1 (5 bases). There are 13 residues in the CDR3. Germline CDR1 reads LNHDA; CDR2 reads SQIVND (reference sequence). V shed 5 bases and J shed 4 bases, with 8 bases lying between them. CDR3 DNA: TGTGCCAGTAGTCAAGGGGTTAATGAAAAACTGTTTTTT. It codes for CASSQGVNEKLFF.

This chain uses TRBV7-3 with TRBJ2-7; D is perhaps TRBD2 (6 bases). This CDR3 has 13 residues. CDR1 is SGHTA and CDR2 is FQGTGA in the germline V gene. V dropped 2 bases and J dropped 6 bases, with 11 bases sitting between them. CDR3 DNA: TGTGCCAGCAGCTTATGGAGGGGTGGCGAGCAGTACTTC. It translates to CASSLWRGGEQYF.

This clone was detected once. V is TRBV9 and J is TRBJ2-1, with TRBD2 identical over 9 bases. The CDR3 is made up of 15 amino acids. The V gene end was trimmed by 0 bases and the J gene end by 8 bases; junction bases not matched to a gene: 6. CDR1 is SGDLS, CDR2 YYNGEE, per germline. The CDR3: CASSVVAGGPYEQFF. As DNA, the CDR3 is TGTGCCAGCAGCGTAGTGGCGGGGGGGCCATATGAGCAGTTCTTC.

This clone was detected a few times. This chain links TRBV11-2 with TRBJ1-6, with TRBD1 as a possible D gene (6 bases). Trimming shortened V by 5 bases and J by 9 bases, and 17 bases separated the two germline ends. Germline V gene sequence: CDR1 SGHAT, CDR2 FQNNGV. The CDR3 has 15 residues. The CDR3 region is CASSTRTEQGSPLHF. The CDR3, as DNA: TGTGCCAGCAGCACTAGAACTGAACAGGGTTCACCCCTCCACTTT.

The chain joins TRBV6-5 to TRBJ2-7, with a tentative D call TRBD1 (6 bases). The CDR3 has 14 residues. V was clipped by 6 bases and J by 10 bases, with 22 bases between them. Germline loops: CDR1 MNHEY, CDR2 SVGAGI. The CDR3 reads CASSLATGQQLQYF. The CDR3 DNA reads TGTGCCAGCAGCTTAGCAACCGGACAGCAGCTTCAGTACTTC.

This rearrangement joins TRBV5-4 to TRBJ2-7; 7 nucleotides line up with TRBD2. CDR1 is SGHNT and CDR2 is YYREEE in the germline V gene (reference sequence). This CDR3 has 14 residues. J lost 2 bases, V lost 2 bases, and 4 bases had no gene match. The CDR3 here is CASSFSGLTYEQYF. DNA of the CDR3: TGTGCCAGCAGCTTTTCGGGACTAACCTACGAGCAGTACTTC.

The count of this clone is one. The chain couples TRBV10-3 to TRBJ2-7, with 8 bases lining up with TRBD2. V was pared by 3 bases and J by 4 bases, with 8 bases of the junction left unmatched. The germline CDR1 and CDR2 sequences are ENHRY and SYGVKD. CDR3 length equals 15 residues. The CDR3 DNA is TGTGCCATCAGTGAAGAAGCGGGAGTACCATACGAGCAGTACTTC. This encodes CAISEEAGVPYEQYF.

This chain's CDR3 is CASSLTGTSGSQETQYF. DNA for the CDR3: TGCGCCAGCAGCTTGACTGGGACTAGCGGGAGCCAAGAGACCCAGTACTTC. V gene TRBV5-1 combines with J gene TRBJ2-5, with 14 bases fitting TRBD2. J was trimmed by 1 base and V by 1 base; bases with no gene match: 3. The CDR3 has 17 amino acids. The germline V gene has CDR1 SGHRS and CDR2 YFSETQ.

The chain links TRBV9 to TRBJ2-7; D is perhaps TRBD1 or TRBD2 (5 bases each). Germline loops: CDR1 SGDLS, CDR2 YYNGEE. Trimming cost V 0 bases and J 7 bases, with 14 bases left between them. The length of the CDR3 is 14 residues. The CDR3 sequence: CASSVVRGRWEQYF. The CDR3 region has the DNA TGTGCCAGCAGCGTAGTCCGGGGACGGTGGGAGCAGTACTTC.

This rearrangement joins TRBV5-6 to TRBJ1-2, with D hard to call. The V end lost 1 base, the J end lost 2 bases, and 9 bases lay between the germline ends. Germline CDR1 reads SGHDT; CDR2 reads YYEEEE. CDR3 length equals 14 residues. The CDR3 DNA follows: TGTGCCAGCAGCTTGCTAGATCGGAACTATGGCTACACCTTC. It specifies CASSLLDRNYGYTF.

The DNA for the CDR3 is TGTGCCAGCAGTGTTTACCCCGGGGGGTACCAAGAGACCCAGTACTTC. Amino acid sequence: CASSVYPGGYQETQYF. The chain carries TRBV6-1 and TRBJ2-5; 7 nucleotides agree with TRBD2. From germline, CDR1 is MNHNS and CDR2 SASEGT. The CDR3 is 16 residues long. The V gene end was trimmed by 4 bases and the J gene end by 0 bases; junction bases not matched to a gene: 8.

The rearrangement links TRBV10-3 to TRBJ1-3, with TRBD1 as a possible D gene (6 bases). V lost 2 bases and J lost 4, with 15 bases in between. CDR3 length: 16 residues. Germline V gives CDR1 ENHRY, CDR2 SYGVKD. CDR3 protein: CAISERGQFSGNTIYF. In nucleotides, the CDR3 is TGTGCCATCAGTGAGCGAGGACAGTTCTCCGGAAACACCATATATTTT.

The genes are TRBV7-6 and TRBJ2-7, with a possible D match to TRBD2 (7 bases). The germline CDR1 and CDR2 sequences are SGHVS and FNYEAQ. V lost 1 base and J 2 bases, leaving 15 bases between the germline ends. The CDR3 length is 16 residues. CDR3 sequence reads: CASSLEGGEGAYEQYF. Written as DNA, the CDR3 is TGTGCCAGCAGCTTAGAGGGCGGGGAGGGGGCCTACGAGCAGTACTTC.

The CDR3 protein is CASSAERVTYEQYF. In DNA form, the CDR3 reads TGCGCCAGCAGCGCAGAAAGGGTTACCTACGAGCAGTACTTC. The chain joins TRBV5-1 to TRBJ2-7; D unresolved. V was pared by 4 bases and J by 2 bases, with 13 bases between. The CDR3 length is 14 residues. CDR1 and CDR2 (germline): SGHRS, YFSETQ.

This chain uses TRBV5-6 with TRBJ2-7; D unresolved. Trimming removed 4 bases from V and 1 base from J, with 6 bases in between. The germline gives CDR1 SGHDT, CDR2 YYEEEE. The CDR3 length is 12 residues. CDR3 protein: CASSRESYEQYF. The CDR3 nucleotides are TGTGCCAGCAGCCGTGAATCCTACGAGCAGTACTTC.

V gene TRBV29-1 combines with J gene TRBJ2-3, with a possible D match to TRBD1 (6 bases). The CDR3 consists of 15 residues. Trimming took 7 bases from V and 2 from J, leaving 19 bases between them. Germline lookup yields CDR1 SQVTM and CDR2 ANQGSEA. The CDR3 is CSGGQNGNPTDTQYF. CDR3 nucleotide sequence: TGCAGCGGAGGACAGAATGGGAATCCCACAGATACGCAGTATTTT.

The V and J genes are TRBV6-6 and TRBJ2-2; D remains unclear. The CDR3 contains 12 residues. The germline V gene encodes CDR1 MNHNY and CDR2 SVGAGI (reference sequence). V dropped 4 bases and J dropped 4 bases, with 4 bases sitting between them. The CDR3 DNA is TGTGCCAGCAGTTCCTTCACCGGGGAGCTGTTTTTT. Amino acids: CASSSFTGELFF.

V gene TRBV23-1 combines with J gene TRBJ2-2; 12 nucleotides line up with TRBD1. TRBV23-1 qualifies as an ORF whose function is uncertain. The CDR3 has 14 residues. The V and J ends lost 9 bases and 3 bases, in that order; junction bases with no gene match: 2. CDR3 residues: CARGTGGYTGELFF. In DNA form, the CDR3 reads TGCGCCAGAGGGACAGGGGGCTACACCGGGGAGCTGTTTTTT.

The CDR3 DNA sequence: TGTGCCAGCAGGTCTACAGGGGTTAGCTCCTACGAGCAGTACTTC. This gives the protein CASRSTGVSSYEQYF. The V call is TRBV28, the J call TRBJ2-7; 7 bases are shared with TRBD1. Per the germline V gene, CDR1 is MDHEN and CDR2 is SYDVKM. The CDR3 is 15 residues long. Germline trimming cut 6 bases from V and 0 bases from J; bases unmatched to any gene: 8.

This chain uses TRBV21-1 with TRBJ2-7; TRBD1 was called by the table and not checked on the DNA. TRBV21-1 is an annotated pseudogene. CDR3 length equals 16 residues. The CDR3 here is CASSPTNRGRSYEQYF. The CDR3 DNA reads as TGTGCCAGCAGTCCGACCAACAGGGGACGCTCCTACGAGCAGTACTTC.

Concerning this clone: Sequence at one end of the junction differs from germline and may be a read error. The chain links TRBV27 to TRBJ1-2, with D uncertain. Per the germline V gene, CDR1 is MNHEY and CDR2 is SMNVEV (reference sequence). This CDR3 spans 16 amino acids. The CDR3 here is CASSLSGTLPKYGYTF. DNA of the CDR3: TGTGCCAGCAGTTTATCGGGCACCCTCCCTAAGTATGGCTACACCTTC.

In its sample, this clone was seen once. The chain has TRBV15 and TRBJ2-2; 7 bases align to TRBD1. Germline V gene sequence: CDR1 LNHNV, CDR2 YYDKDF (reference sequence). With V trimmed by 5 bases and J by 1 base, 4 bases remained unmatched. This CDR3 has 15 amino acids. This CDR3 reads CATSPGTENTGELFF. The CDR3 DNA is TGTGCCACCAGCCCGGGGACAGAGAACACCGGGGAGCTGTTTTTT.

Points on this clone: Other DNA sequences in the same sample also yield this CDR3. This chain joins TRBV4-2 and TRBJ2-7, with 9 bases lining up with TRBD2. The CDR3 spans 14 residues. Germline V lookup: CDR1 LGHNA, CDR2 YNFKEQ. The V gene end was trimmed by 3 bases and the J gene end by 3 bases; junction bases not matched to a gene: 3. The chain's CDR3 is CASSQGGGGYEQYF. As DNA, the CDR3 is TGTGCCAGCAGCCAGGGCGGGGGGGGCTACGAGCAGTACTTC.

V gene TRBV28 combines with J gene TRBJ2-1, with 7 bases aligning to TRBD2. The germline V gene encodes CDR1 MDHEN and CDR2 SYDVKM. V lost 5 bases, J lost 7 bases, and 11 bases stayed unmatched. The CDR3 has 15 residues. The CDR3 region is CASSPFGGRVNEQFF. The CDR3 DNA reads TGTGCCAGCAGTCCTTTTGGTGGGAGGGTAAATGAGCAGTTCTTC. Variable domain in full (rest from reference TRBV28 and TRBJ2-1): DVKVTQSSRYLVKRTGEKVFLECVQDMDHENMFWYRQDPGLGLRLIYFSYDVKMKEKGDIPEGYSVSREKKERFSLILESASTNQTSMYLCASSPFGGRVNEQFFGPGTRLTVL.

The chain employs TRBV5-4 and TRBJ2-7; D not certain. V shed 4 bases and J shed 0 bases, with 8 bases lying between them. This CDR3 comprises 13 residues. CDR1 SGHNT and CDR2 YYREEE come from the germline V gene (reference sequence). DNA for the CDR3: TGTGCCAGCAGCAGGGTAAGCTCCTACGAGCAGTACTTC. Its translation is CASSRVSSYEQYF.

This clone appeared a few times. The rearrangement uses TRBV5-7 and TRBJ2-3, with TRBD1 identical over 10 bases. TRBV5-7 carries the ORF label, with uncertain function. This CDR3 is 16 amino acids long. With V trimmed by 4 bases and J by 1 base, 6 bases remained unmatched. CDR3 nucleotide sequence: TGTGCCAGCAGCCCCGGGGGGACAGGGGGCACAGATACGCAGTATTTT. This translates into CASSPGGTGGTDTQYF.

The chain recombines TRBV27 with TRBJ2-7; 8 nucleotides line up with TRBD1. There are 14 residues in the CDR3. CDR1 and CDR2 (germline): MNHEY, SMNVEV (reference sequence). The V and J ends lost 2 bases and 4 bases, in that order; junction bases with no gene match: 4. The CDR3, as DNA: TGTGCCAGCAGTTTACTCCAGGGGGCGTACGAGCAGTACTTC. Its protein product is CASSLLQGAYEQYF.

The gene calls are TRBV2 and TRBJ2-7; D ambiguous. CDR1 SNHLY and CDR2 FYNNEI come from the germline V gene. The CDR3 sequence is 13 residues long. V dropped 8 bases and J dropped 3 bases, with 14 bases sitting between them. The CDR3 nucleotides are TGTGCCAGCCTACTCGGCGGTTACTACGAGCAGTACTTC. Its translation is CASLLGGYYEQYF.